This T cell receptor beta chain was captured by sequencing in a study of cytomegalovirus exposure and HLA in healthy donors. Regarding the study as a whole: When a later analysis compared HLA-associated TCR beta chains with equally common others, the HLA-associated chains turned out to be more clonally expanded and to have lower generation probabilities.

PCR primers comprised 60 Vbeta and 13 Jbeta primers. Data came from immunoSEQ multiplex PCR; TCRdb stores just in-frame clones and leaves some out. The sample has over 40,000 clones, about 85% seen once. Healthy bone marrow donors made up the cohort. This clone was seen once. No antigen is known for it. The sequenced sample consisted of PBMCs. The sequence derives from a woman in her thirties or forties in good health and CMV-seropositive.

The CDR3 region has the DNA TGTGCCAGCACCAAACCGGGACTAGGACGTGTTCTGAACACCGGGGAGCTGTTTTTT. As protein: CASTKPGLGRVLNTGELFF. The genes are TRBV28 and TRBJ2-2; TRBD2 matches 8 bases. After removal of 7 bases from V and 1 base from J, the junction contained 17 bases not matched to a gene. The CDR3 has 19 residues. Looked up from germline, CDR1 is MDHEN and CDR2 is SYDVKM. Filled out from reference TRBV28 and TRBJ2-2, the complete variable domain reads DVKVTQSSRYLVKRTGEKVFLECVQDMDHENMFWYRQDPGLGLRLIYFSYDVKMKEKGDIPEGYSVSREKKERFSLILESASTNQTSMYLCASTKPGLGRVLNTGELFFGEGSRLTVL.